This T cell receptor (beta chain) was captured by sequencing in a study of blood T cell repertoires in COVID-19. The wider study: Whether acute or convalescent, the COVID-19 samples came from the United States, Italy and Spain. Sources were T cells, B-cell-depleted T cells, or PBMCs; the material itself was cDNA or gDNA.

This table comes from immunoSEQ multiplex PCR, and its TCRdb copy is limited to in-frame clones, with some not included. The sample lists about 160,000 clones, 70% to 80% occurring once. The CDR3 runs 12 residues. With V trimmed by 6 bases and J by 4 bases, 1 base remained unmatched. This clone was picked up a small number of times. Seattle's enrolled individuals joined amid active infection and were then monitored longitudinally. V gene TRBV12-3 or TRBV12-4 combines with J gene TRBJ1-1; 8 nucleotides agree with TRBD1. The sample taken for sequencing was peripheral blood. This clonotype originated in a woman in her fifties or sixties with COVID-19, enrolled during active disease. The CDR3 protein is CASRTGGTEAFF. The CDR3 DNA reads as TGTGCCAGCAGAACAGGGGGCACTGAAGCTTTCTTT.